This is a list of T cell receptor beta chains from one sample in a study of T cells in Graves' hyperthyroidism and ophthalmopathy. TCRdb processed the multiplex PCR reads anew with MiXCR; each CDR3 protein has one entry. The sample shows 600,000 to 650,000 distinct CDR3 sequences, about 20% of them seen only once. Sequences were obtained from blood. The origin of the receptors is a man aged 30-40 years with Graves' ophthalmopathy. Each CDR3 is given with its conserved first and last residue. The D gene is left open where the match is weak. A row's size may be missing; if present it is once, few, many or a size class.

V	J	size	D	CDR3	DNA
TRBV9	TRBJ2-1	few	TRBD1	CASRGQGLSYNEQFF	TGTGCCAGCAGGGGACAGGGACTGTCCTACAATGAGCAGTTCTTC
TRBV27	TRBJ1-5	few	TRBD1	CASSPLDRDQPQHF	TGTGCCAGCAGTCCCCTGGACAGGGATCAGCCCCAGCATTTT
TRBV28	TRBJ2-2	few	.	CASSSPREVGPTGELFF	TGTGCCAGCAGTTCACCCCGTGAAGTGGGCCCAACCGGGGAGCTGTTTTTT
TRBV20-1	TRBJ2-7	few	TRBD1	CSASGSGQGTYEQYF	TGCAGTGCTAGTGGATCGGGACAGGGGACCTACGAGCAGTACTTC
TRBV3-1	TRBJ2-3	few	TRBD2	CASSQDNGRFLSTDTQYF	TGTGCCAGCAGCCAAGATAACGGGAGGTTTCTTAGCACAGATACGCAGTATTTT
TRBV7-3	TRBJ1-1	many	TRBD1	CASMGQGDTEAFF	TGTGCCAGCATGGGACAGGGGGACACTGAAGCTTTCTTT
TRBV7-9	TRBJ2-5	.	.	CASSLRQDYGTQYF	TGTGCCAGCAGCTTACGACAGGACTATGGGACCCAGTACTTC
TRBV20-1	TRBJ2-5	once	TRBD2	CSALGGIAGSQETQYF	TGCAGTGCACTCGGGGGGATAGCGGGAAGCCAAGAGACCCAGTACTTC
TRBV6-1	TRBJ1-1	.	.	CASKSGDTEAFF	TGTGCCAGCAAGTCGGGGGACACTGAAGCTTTCTTT
TRBV2	TRBJ1-5	few	TRBD1	CASSDWDRTNQPQHF	TGTGCCAGCAGTGATTGGGACAGAACAAATCAGCCCCAGCATTTT
TRBV6-2/TRBV6-3	TRBJ2-1	many	.	CASSKGPSPYNEQFF	TGTGCCAGCAGTAAGGGCCCTTCTCCCTACAATGAGCAGTTCTTC
TRBV25-1	TRBJ1-1	few	.	CASMGGTEAFF	TGTGCCAGCATGGGTGGCACTGAAGCTTTCTTT
TRBV7-2	TRBJ2-5	many	TRBD1	CASRPDRGRMETQYF	TGTGCCAGCAGACCAGACAGGGGGCGGATGGAGACCCAGTACTTC
TRBV6-5	TRBJ2-7	.	TRBD2	CASSYSVLAGSSYEQYF	TGTGCCAGCAGTTACTCCGTACTAGCGGGAAGCTCCTACGAGCAGTACTTC
TRBV7-9	TRBJ2-3	few	.	CASSAIGQGRTDTQYF	TGTGCCAGCAGCGCCATAGGGCAGGGTAGGACAGATACGCAGTATTTT
TRBV15	TRBJ1-1	many	.	CATSRVGGNTEAFF	TGTGCCACCAGCAGAGTGGGGGGGAACACTGAAGCTTTCTTT
TRBV11-2	TRBJ1-2	many	.	CASSFTGTYGYTF	TGTGCCAGCAGCTTTACAGGAACCTATGGCTACACCTTC
TRBV12-3/TRBV12-4	TRBJ2-5	few	.	CASSTRQGGDQETQYF	TGTGCCAGCAGCACCCGACAGGGAGGGGACCAAGAGACCCAGTACTTC
TRBV2	TRBJ2-3	.	TRBD1	CASSQGQGGFGTDTQYF	TGCGCCAGCAGCCAAGGACAGGGAGGTTTCGGCACAGATACGCAGTATTTT
TRBV12-3/TRBV12-4	TRBJ2-1	.	TRBD2	CASTNLGAGLAGRNEQFF	TGTGCCAGCACCAATCTCGGGGCTGGACTAGCGGGACGCAATGAGCAGTTCTTC
TRBV28	TRBJ2-2	.	.	CASSLYKTNTGELFF	TGTGCCAGCAGTTTATACAAGACGAACACCGGGGAGCTGTTTTTT
TRBV28	TRBJ2-5	.	.	CASSLLEGGLETQYF	TGTGCCAGCAGTTTACTTGAGGGGGGCCTTGAGACCCAGTACTTC
TRBV28	TRBJ1-6	.	.	CASSFAGGYNSPLHF	TGTGCCAGCAGTTTTGCGGGCGGGTATAATTCACCCCTCCACTTT
TRBV2	TRBJ2-1	few	.	CASSDWANEQFF	TGTGCCAGCAGTGATTGGGCCAATGAGCAGTTCTTC
TRBV4-1	TRBJ2-7	.	.	CASSQAGPGLPSYEQYF	TGCGCCAGCAGCCAAGCTGGACCCGGCCTGCCTTCCTACGAGCAGTACTTC
TRBV5-1	TRBJ1-5	few	.	CASSLYGDSNQPQHF	TGCGCCAGCAGCTTGTACGGCGATAGCAATCAGCCCCAGCATTTT
TRBV20-1	TRBJ1-2	few	TRBD1	CSANPQGWNYGYTF	TGCAGTGCTAACCCACAGGGGTGGAACTATGGCTACACCTTC
TRBV7-8	TRBJ2-7	many	TRBD1	CASSLALVSGGPYEQYF	TGTGCCAGCAGCTTAGCGTTGGTGTCAGGGGGCCCCTACGAGCAGTACTTC
TRBV7-2	TRBJ2-2	once	.	CASSLRAQNTGELFF	TGTGCCAGCAGCTTGAGGGCTCAAAACACCGGGGAGCTGTTTTTT
TRBV28	TRBJ2-7	many	TRBD2	CASSFSPLSAGGQEQYF	TGTGCCAGCAGTTTTTCCCCCCTTTCCGCGGGAGGGCAGGAGCAGTACTTC
TRBV27	TRBJ2-2	few	.	CASSLRTAGTTGELFF	TGTGCCAGCAGTTTACGGACAGCTGGAACCACCGGGGAGCTGTTTTTT
TRBV3-1	TRBJ1-1	many	.	CASSPLEGRAEAFF	TGTGCCAGCAGCCCGTTAGAGGGGAGAGCTGAAGCTTTCTTT
TRBV6-2/TRBV6-3	TRBJ2-2	many	.	CASSSPVSGVVGELFF	TGTGCCAGCAGTTCGCCGGTTAGCGGAGTGGTCGGGGAGCTGTTTTTT
TRBV30	TRBJ2-7	many	.	CAWRNGRPEQYF	TGTGCCTGGAGAAATGGGCGTCCCGAGCAGTACTTC
TRBV2	TRBJ2-5	many	.	CASSERETQYF	TGTGCCAGCAGTGAGAGGGAGACCCAGTACTTC
TRBV29-1	TRBJ2-1	many	.	CSVETGFNEQFF	TGCAGCGTTGAAACGGGATTCAATGAGCAGTTCTTC
TRBV5-4	TRBJ2-1	.	TRBD2	CATAGTSGYNEQFF	TGTGCCACAGCCGGGACTAGCGGGTACAATGAGCAGTTCTTC
TRBV20-1	TRBJ1-1	.	.	CSAFPGSLRAEAFF	TGCAGTGCTTTCCCCGGGTCACTCAGGGCTGAAGCTTTCTTT
TRBV19	TRBJ2-7	few	.	CASRLRDAGSYEQYF	TGTGCCAGTAGGCTCCGGGACGCCGGCTCCTACGAGCAGTACTTC